This TCR beta chain was identified in a study of T cells in Graves' hyperthyroidism and ophthalmopathy. CDR3 length: 16 residues. V gave up 2 bases and J gave up 2 bases, with 13 bases separating them. Germline V gives CDR1 LNHDA, CDR2 SQIVND (reference sequence). Amplified TCR beta CDR3 regions derived from RNA transcripts. Using the HTBI primer set, a first-round RT-PCR was run on the TCR CDR3. Via MiXCR, TCRdb re-called the multiplex PCR reads, giving one row per CDR3 protein. The sample has roughly 420,000 distinct CDR3 sequences; 15% to 19% are singletons. The chain carries TRBV19 and TRBJ1-5; unclear D gene. The receptor was isolated from a woman younger than 30 with Graves' hyperthyroidism. Sequenced input: blood. The CDR3 DNA reads TGTGCCAGTAGTATACTTAATTGGGGTGGCAATCAGCCCCAGCATTTT. It is translated as CASSILNWGGNQPQHF.